The clone carrying this TCR beta chain occurred once. The antigen remains undetermined. The data were taken from a study of early stage breast cancer tumors. At the level of the study: Most invasive tumors, about 80% of the 16, were ER+/PR+/HER2-. Study results and caveats: Most shared enriched TCRB sequences were commonly generated ones. Tumors had about 2.6-fold higher T cell density than normal breast.

The data were produced by immunoSEQ multiplex PCR, yet TCRdb's version contains in-frame clones alone and is incomplete. The table includes 50,000 or so clones, roughly 84% detected once. Trimming shortened V by 4 bases and J by 4 bases, and 22 bases separated the two germline ends. CDR3 length: 17 amino acids. Germline V gene data show CDR1 as LNHDA and CDR2 as SQIVND (reference sequence). The sample taken for sequencing was blood. V is TRBV19 and J is TRBJ2-5, with D perhaps assigned TRBD1 or TRBD2 (5 bases each). This TCR came from a person between 45 and 65 years old with breast cancer. The CDR3 sequence: CASSTRTSGAGVETQYF. For the CDR3, the DNA is TGTGCCAGTAGTACACGGACTTCCGGGGCGGGCGTAGAGACCCAGTACTTC.